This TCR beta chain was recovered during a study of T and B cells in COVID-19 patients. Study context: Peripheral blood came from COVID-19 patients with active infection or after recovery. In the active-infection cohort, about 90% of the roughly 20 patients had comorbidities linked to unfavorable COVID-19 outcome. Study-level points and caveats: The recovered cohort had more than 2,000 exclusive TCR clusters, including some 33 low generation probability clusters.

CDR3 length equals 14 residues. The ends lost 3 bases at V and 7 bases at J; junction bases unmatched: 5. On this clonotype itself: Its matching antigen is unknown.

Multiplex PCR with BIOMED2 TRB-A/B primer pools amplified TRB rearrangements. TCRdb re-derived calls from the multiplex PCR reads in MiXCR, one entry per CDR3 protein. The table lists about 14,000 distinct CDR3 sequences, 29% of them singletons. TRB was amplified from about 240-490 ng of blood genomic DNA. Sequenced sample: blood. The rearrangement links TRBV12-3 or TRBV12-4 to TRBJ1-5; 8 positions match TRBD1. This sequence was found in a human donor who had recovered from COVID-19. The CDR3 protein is CASSFEQGVQPQHF. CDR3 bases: TGTGCCAGCAGTTTCGAACAGGGGGTGCAGCCCCAGCATTTT.